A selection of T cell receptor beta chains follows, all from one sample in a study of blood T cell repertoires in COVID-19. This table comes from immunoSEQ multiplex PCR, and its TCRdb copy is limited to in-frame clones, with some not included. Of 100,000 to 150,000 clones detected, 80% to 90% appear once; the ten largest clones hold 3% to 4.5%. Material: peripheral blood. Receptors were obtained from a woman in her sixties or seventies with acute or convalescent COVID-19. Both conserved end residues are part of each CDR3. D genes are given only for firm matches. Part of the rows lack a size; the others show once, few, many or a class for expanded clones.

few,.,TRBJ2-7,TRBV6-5,CASARTILYEQYF,TGTGCCAGCGCCAGGACTATCCTCTACGAGCAGTACTTC
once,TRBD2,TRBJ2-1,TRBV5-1,CASSSGLAGGLANEQFF,TGCGCCAGCAGCTCGGGACTAGCGGGAGGGCTAGCCAATGAGCAGTTCTTC
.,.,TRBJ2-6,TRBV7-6,CASSPWGAGVAGANVLTF,TGTGCCAGCAGCCCCTGGGGCGCAGGGGTGGCTGGGGCCAACGTCCTGACTTTC
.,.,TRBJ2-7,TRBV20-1,CSASGSYEQYF,TGCAGTGCTAGCGGCTCCTACGAGCAGTACTTC
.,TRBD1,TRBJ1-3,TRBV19,CASSTRGQPRAGNTIYF,TGTGCCAGTAGTACACGGGGACAGCCTCGCGCTGGAAACACCATATATTTT
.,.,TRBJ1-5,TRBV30,CAWSTGGQPQHF,TGTGCCTGGAGCACAGGCGGTCAGCCCCAGCATTTT
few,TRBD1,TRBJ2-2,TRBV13,CASTRRQGDTGELFF,TGTGCCAGTACACGTCGACAGGGCGACACCGGGGAGCTGTTTTTT
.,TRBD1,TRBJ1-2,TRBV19,CASSPGQGAHGYTF,TGTGCCAGTAGTCCGGGACAGGGGGCTCATGGCTACACCTTC
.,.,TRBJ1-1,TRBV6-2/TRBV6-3,CASSYSMGQVNTEAFF,TGTGCCAGCAGTTACTCTATGGGGCAGGTGAACACTGAAGCTTTCTTT
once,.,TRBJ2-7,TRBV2,CASSETRGFSYEQYF,TGTGCCAGCAGTGAAACGCGGGGATTCTCCTACGAGCAGTACTTC
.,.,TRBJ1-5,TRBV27,CASSVVGTLGNQPQHF,TGTGCCAGCAGTGTGGTCGGGACACTGGGGAATCAGCCCCAGCATTTT
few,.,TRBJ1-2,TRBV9,CASSVGGGVGGYTF,TGTGCCAGCAGCGTAGGGGGAGGCGTAGGCGGCTACACCTTC
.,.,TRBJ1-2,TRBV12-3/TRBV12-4,CASSLAGSGGYTF,TGTGCCAGCAGTTTAGCAGGTTCGGGGGGCTACACCTTC
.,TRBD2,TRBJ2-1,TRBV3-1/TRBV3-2,CASSASGSSNEQFF,TGTGCCAGCAGCGCCAGCGGGAGCTCGAATGAGCAGTTCTTC
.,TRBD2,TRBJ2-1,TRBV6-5,CASIRAGGDEQFF,TGTGCCAGCATTAGAGCGGGAGGCGATGAGCAGTTCTTC
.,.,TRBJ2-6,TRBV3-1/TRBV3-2,CASSQEGGSGANVLTF,TGTGCCAGCAGCCAAGAAGGCGGGTCTGGGGCCAACGTCCTGACTTTC
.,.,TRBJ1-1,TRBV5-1,CASSLDRDTEAFF,TGCGCCAGCAGCTTGGACAGGGACACTGAAGCTTTCTTT
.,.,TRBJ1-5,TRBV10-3,CAISEGREGQPQHF,TGTGCCATCAGTGAGGGCAGGGAGGGCCAGCCCCAGCATTTT
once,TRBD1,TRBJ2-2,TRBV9,CASSVEGTGGTGELFF,TGTGCCAGCAGCGTAGAAGGGACAGGGGGCACCGGGGAGCTGTTTTTT
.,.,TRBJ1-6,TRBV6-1,CASSEAPGSSYNSPLHF,TGTGCCAGCAGTGAAGCACCGGGGAGCTCCTATAATTCACCCCTCCACTTT
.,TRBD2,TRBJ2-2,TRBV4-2,CASSQEHSGRYTGELFF,TGTGCCAGCAGCCAAGAACATAGCGGGAGATACACCGGGGAGCTGTTTTTT
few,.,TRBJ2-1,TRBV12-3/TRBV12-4,CASSGGTFLEQFF,TGTGCCAGCAGTGGGGGGACTTTCCTTGAGCAGTTCTTC
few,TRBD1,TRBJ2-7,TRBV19,CASSMGTGQGPMQYF,TGTGCCAGTAGTATGGGTACTGGACAGGGGCCCATGCAATACTTC